One sample yielded the 15 T cell receptor beta chains listed below, sequenced in a study of shared clonotypes between healthy human individuals (dated by TCRdb to 2018 to 2020). The method was the immunoSEQ multiplex PCR assay. Drawn from immuneACCESS, this table holds only the in-frame rearrangements with V and J called that TCRdb kept. Clones are partly lost; checked studies trace under half to an unresolved V gene and leave the rest unexplained. The sample records roughly 1,500,000 clones, 98% of which are singletons. The top ten constitute 0.45% of the sample. What was sequenced was naive CD4+ T cells sorted from blood. The cell subset or site label on this specimen signifies: CD45RA+ positively selected. The origin of the receptors is a man in his thirties or forties in good health.

This chain uses TRBV11-2 with TRBJ2-4; TRBD2 aligns across 7 bases. The J segment lost 3 bases and the V segment lost 6 bases, leaving 8 bases of the junction unmatched. The CDR3 loop spans 15 amino acids. Germline CDR1 SGHAT, CDR2 FQNNGV. CDR3 nucleotides: TGTGCCAGCAGTCAAACGGCGGGGGTCAAAAACATTCAGTACTTC. Its translation: CASSQTAGVKNIQYF.

The genes are TRBV28 and TRBJ2-7; no clear D. Trimming removed 9 bases at V and 6 bases at J, with 15 bases between. This CDR3 contains 12 residues. CDR1 and CDR2 (germline): MDHEN, SYDVKM. The CDR3, as DNA: TGTGCCAGTACCCGCTGGGATCTCGAGCAGTACTTC. Protein product: CASTRWDLEQYF.

The rearrangement joins TRBV27 to TRBJ2-3; tentatively, D is TRBD1 (6 bases). V was trimmed by 3 bases and J by 5 bases, leaving 12 bases between them. Looked up from germline, CDR1 is MNHEY and CDR2 is SMNVEV (reference sequence). The CDR3 totals 14 residues. The CDR3 DNA sequence: TGTGCCAGCAGTTTGGTAACGGGACAAGATACGCAGTATTTT. It specifies CASSLVTGQDTQYF.

The J gene is TRBJ2-3, the V gene TRBV5-1, with D possibly called TRBD1 or TRBD2 (5 bases each). The CDR3 runs to 16 residues. The germline V and J ends were trimmed by 0 bases and 0 bases, with 11 bases remaining between them. Germline V gene sequence: CDR1 SGHRS, CDR2 YFSETQ. The CDR3 spells CASSLDGTISTDTQYF. The CDR3 DNA reads as TGCGCCAGCAGCTTGGATGGGACCATCAGCACAGATACGCAGTATTTT.

The CDR3 DNA follows: TGTGCCAGTAGTCTGGGACTAGCACCCTACGAGCAGTACTTC. It specifies CASSLGLAPYEQYF. This chain uses TRBV19 with TRBJ2-7, with 9 positions matching TRBD2. With 5 bases clipped from V and 2 bases from J, the junction kept 4 bases outside the gene matches. This CDR3 is built from 14 residues. The V gene's germline CDR1 is LNHDA and CDR2 SQIVND (reference sequence).

This chain joins TRBV6-6 and TRBJ1-1; tentatively, D is TRBD1 (5 bases). V dropped 0 bases and J dropped 4 bases, with 12 bases sitting between them. The length of the CDR3 is 15 residues. Germline CDR1 and CDR2: MNHNY and SVGAGI (reference sequence). CDR3 DNA sequence: TGTGCCAGCAGTTACTCGGCAGGGATGGCCACTGAAGCTTTCTTT. Its translation: CASSYSAGMATEAFF.

J is TRBJ2-5 and V is TRBV9; 8 nucleotides line up with TRBD1. V gave up 1 base and J gave up 5 bases; unmatched junction bases: 4. The germline V gene encodes CDR1 SGDLS and CDR2 YYNGEE. The CDR3 is 14 residues long. This CDR3 reads CASSVTGGVETQYF. The CDR3 DNA reads TGTGCCAGCAGCGTAACAGGGGGAGTGGAGACCCAGTACTTC.

The chain couples TRBV9 to TRBJ2-7, with unresolved D. In germline, CDR1 is SGDLS, CDR2 YYNGEE. Deletions cut 3 bases from V and 2 bases from J, with 3 bases between. CDR3 size: 11 residues. CDR3 bases: TGTGCCAGCAGCGGGCCCTACGAGCAGTACTTC. Amino acid sequence: CASSGPYEQYF.

The count of this clone is one. This chain uses TRBV7-9 with TRBJ2-2, with D perhaps TRBD1 or TRBD2 (5 bases each). V was clipped by 1 base and J by 5 bases, with 14 bases between them. This CDR3 comprises 16 residues. The germline gives CDR1 SEHNR, CDR2 FQNEAQ (reference sequence). CDR3 bases: TGTGCCAGCAGCTTAGTCGTAGGGACGGGGACCGGGGAGCTGTTTTTT. This sequence encodes CASSLVVGTGTGELFF.

In its sample, this clone was seen a few times. The J gene is TRBJ1-1, the V gene TRBV5-4; 7 bases are a match to TRBD1. Germline V gives CDR1 SGHNT, CDR2 YYREEE (reference sequence). V was clipped by 3 bases and J by 1 base; unmatched bases: 0. The CDR3 is 13 amino acids. The CDR3 DNA follows: TGTGCCAGCAGCTGGGACAGGAACACTGAAGCTTTCTTT. It specifies CASSWDRNTEAFF.

The genes are TRBV29-1 and TRBJ2-3; TRBD1 aligns across 8 bases. V shed 7 bases, J shed 0 bases, and the junction held 9 bases outside the gene matches. CDR3 size: 15 residues. Germline V CDR1 and CDR2: SQVTM, ANQGSEA. In nucleotides, the CDR3 is TGCAGCGCTCGACAGGGGCCGACTAGCACAGATACGCAGTATTTT. Amino acids: CSARQGPTSTDTQYF.

This clone showed up just once. The chain couples TRBV2 to TRBJ2-2, with 10 bases lining up with TRBD1. The CDR3 runs to 19 residues. CDR1 and CDR2 from the germline V gene are SNHLY and FYNNEI. V lost 5 bases and J lost 1; bases outside the gene matches: 13. The CDR3 here is CASSLSEVRDRGNTGELFF. CDR3 DNA: TGTGCCAGCAGTCTAAGTGAAGTTAGGGACAGGGGGAACACCGGGGAGCTGTTTTTT.

The chain recombines TRBV4-3 with TRBJ2-7, with 8 bases identical to TRBD1. V was clipped by 3 bases and J by 2 bases; unmatched bases: 9. CDR1 is LGHNA, CDR2 YSLEER, per germline. CDR3 length equals 16 residues. The CDR3, as DNA: TGCGCCAGCAGCCAGGGAATAGGACAGGGCGCCTACGAGCAGTACTTC. Translating it yields CASSQGIGQGAYEQYF.

The V and J genes are TRBV5-1 and TRBJ2-5, with 12 bases lining up with TRBD2. The trim removed 0 bases at V and 2 bases at J, leaving 5 bases unmatched. This CDR3 region has 17 residues. The germline gives CDR1 SGHRS, CDR2 YFSETQ. CDR3 coding DNA: TGCGCCAGCAGCTTGGTAGGTGGGACTAGCGGGCAAGAGACCCAGTACTTC. This codes for CASSLVGGTSGQETQYF.

The CDR3 region has the DNA TGCGCCAGCAGCCCCGGCCGGGGACAGGGAATTAGGGGCTACACCTTC. Encoded protein: CASSPGRGQGIRGYTF. The chain employs TRBV4-3 and TRBJ1-2, with 9 bases identical to TRBD1. Germline V gene lookup returns CDR1 LGHNA and CDR2 YSLEER. Trimming at V came to 4 bases and at J to 8 bases, leaving 14 bases not matched to a gene. CDR3 length: 16 amino acids.